The clone carrying this T cell receptor beta chain was seen just once. CDR3 size: 15 residues. With V trimmed by 4 bases and J by 3 bases, 7 bases remained unmatched. Per the germline V gene, CDR1 is LGHDT and CDR2 is YNNKEL (reference sequence). This entry is derived from a study of blood T cell repertoires in COVID-19. Study summary: Acute and convalescent COVID-19 samples came from the United States, Italy and Spain.

Recruits, aged roughly 18 to 90 years, lived in 20 to 30 US areas. TCRdb's table, derived via immunoSEQ multiplex PCR, lists solely in-frame clones and lacks some. Of approximately 390,000 clones in the sample, 88% were seen once. Sequenced input: PBMCs or T cells enriched from blood (not recorded which). The chain has TRBV3-1 (or the pseudogene TRBV3-2) and TRBJ1-1; 8 nucleotides match TRBD1. The TCR originated in a woman between 35 and 50 years old with acute COVID-19. CDR3 in amino acids: CASSRRTGRDTEAFF. CDR3 bases: TGTGCCAGCAGCCGGAGGACAGGGCGAGACACTGAAGCTTTCTTT.